A single sample gave rise to the 3 T cell receptor beta chains below, sequenced in a study of blood T cell repertoires in COVID-19. Clones were read by immunoSEQ multiplex PCR, and TCRdb kept only the in-frame ones, dropping some. The table has some 390,000 clones, 80% to 90% seen once. Sequencing was done on a sample of PBMCs or T cells enriched from blood (not recorded which). The receptors originated from a man younger than 45 who had recovered from COVID-19.

V usage is TRBV9 and J usage is TRBJ1-2; TRBD1 aligns across 7 bases. Germline lookup yields CDR1 SGDLS and CDR2 YYNGEE. The CDR3 extends over 12 amino acids. J lost 6 bases, V lost 5 bases, and 4 bases had no gene match. The DNA for the CDR3 is TGTGCCAGCAGTAGACAGGGCGATGGCTACACCTTC. This codes for CASSRQGDGYTF.

This clone has only one observation. The chain couples TRBV3-1 (or the pseudogene TRBV3-2) to TRBJ1-2, with a tentative D call TRBD1 (5 bases). Trimming removed 4 bases from V and 3 bases from J, with 15 bases in between. The CDR3 runs to 15 residues. Germline V CDR1 and CDR2: LGHDT, YNNKEL (reference sequence). CDR3 in DNA: TGTGCCAGCAGCCTCTCCGAGAAGGGGCACTATGGCTACACCTTC. Its protein is CASSLSEKGHYGYTF.

Note on this clone: Mismatch with germline at one junction end may stem from a read error. V gene TRBV6-1 combines with J gene TRBJ2-1; TRBD2 is a possible D gene (6 bases). The CDR3 extends over 16 amino acids. Per germline, CDR1 MNHNS and CDR2 SASEGT. The CDR3 loop reads CASREGGTPTYNEQFF. DNA of the CDR3: TGTGCCAGCAGAGAAGGTGGGACTCCAACCTACAATGAGCAGTTCTTC.